Below are 17 T cell receptor beta chains sequenced from a single sample in a study of T cells in Graves' hyperthyroidism and ophthalmopathy. TCR beta CDR3 regions were amplified from RNA transcripts. The HTBI set primed first-round TCR CDR3 RT-PCR. TCRdb itself ran the multiplex PCR reads through MiXCR, one entry per CDR3 protein. The data contain approximately 560,000 distinct CDR3 sequences, about 43% of them singletons. The sample was peripheral blood or thyroid tissue (not recorded which). The receptor source for this set is a woman between 18 and 30 years old with Graves' hyperthyroidism.

The chain has TRBV20-1 and TRBJ2-5; 11 positions match TRBD2. This CDR3 is built from 13 residues. CDR1 and CDR2 from the germline V gene are DFQATT and SNEGSKA (reference sequence). V lost 6 bases, J lost 5 bases, and 5 bases stayed unmatched. The CDR3 DNA is TGCAGTGCATTAGCGGGAGGGGGGGAGACCCAGTACTTC. Translated: CSALAGGGETQYF.

This clonotype has at least ten counts. The chain links TRBV10-3 to TRBJ2-7, with a tentative D call TRBD2 (5 bases). Looked up from germline, CDR1 is ENHRY and CDR2 is SYGVKD. V gave up 0 bases and J gave up 3 bases, with 12 bases separating them. The CDR3 has 15 amino acids. Here the CDR3 reads CAISESGADIYEQYF. DNA for the CDR3: TGTGCCATCAGTGAGTCGGGAGCTGACATCTACGAGCAGTACTTC.

This clonotype came up a few times. The chain joins TRBV12-3 or TRBV12-4 to TRBJ2-7; D might be TRBD2 (6 bases). This CDR3 region has 13 residues. The V end was cut by 6 bases, the J end by 3 bases, with 12 bases between. This CDR3 reads CASSLGTFYEQYF. The CDR3 DNA sequence: TGTGCCAGCAGCCTCGGGACTTTCTACGAGCAGTACTTC.

The chain combines TRBV25-1 with TRBJ2-5; no clear D. Germline V gene data show CDR1 as MGHDK and CDR2 as SYGVNS. Trimming removed 4 bases at V and 2 bases at J, with 14 bases between. This CDR3 contains 15 residues. The CDR3 DNA follows: TGTGCCAGCAGTGTGGGAACCGGGCGGCAAGAGACCCAGTACTTC. It translates to CASSVGTGRQETQYF.

This clonotype was observed once. Germline and junction disagree at one end, which may indicate a read error. The chain recombines TRBV24-1 with TRBJ2-7; D remains unclear. CDR1 KGHDR and CDR2 SFDVKD come from the germline V gene. The CDR3 is 9 amino acids. CDR3 sequence reads: CATSERGTF. The CDR3, as DNA: TGTGCCACCAGTGAGCGTGGTACCTTC.

A word on this clonotype: The missing conserved phenylalanine or tryptophan at the end of this CDR3 makes a read error likely. It is unclear where the CDR3 begins or ends on the DNA, so no DNA is shown, and the CDR3 is as TCRdb lists it. This chain uses TRBV7-8 with TRBJ1-1. Inclusive of both ends, the CDR3 amounts to 11 amino acids. From germline, CDR1 is SGHVS and CDR2 FQNEAQ. CDR3 sequence reads: CASSSLGVNFY.

The chain uses TRBV15 and TRBJ2-7, with 10 bases that match TRBD2. V was clipped by 2 bases and J by 7 bases; unmatched bases: 11. This CDR3 spans 16 amino acids. The germline V gene has CDR1 LNHNV and CDR2 YYDKDF (reference sequence). The CDR3 spells CATSRQAGGPHNEQYF. In DNA, the CDR3 is TGTGCCACCAGCAGACAAGCGGGAGGGCCGCACAATGAGCAGTACTTC.

The rearrangement joins TRBV19 to TRBJ1-1, with TRBD1 matching over 7 bases. Germline CDR1 LNHDA, CDR2 SQIVND (reference sequence). This CDR3 is 15 amino acids long. V was clipped by 9 bases and J by 4 bases; unmatched bases: 14. This CDR3 is CASRGTAGGGTEAFF. The CDR3 coding sequence is TGTGCCAGCAGGGGGACAGCCGGTGGTGGCACTGAAGCTTTCTTT.

The chain is built from TRBV7-8 and TRBJ2-7, with no clear D. The CDR3 is 15 residues long. The germline gives CDR1 SGHVS, CDR2 FQNEAQ. Between the trimmed V and J ends, which lost 5 bases and 4 bases, there was a span of 18 bases. CDR3 loop: CASSPPGRKGYEQYF. The CDR3 region has the DNA TGTGCCAGCAGCCCCCCGGGCAGGAAGGGATACGAGCAGTACTTC.

This chain uses TRBV11-1 with TRBJ1-1, with TRBD1 identical over 7 bases. This CDR3 is built from 14 residues. The V gene's germline CDR1 is SGHAT and CDR2 FQDESV (reference sequence). V lost 5 bases and J lost 3; bases outside the gene matches: 6. The CDR3 spells CASSATTGDTEAFF. The CDR3 region has the DNA TGTGCCAGCAGCGCTACAACAGGGGACACTGAAGCTTTCTTT.

This clonotype was detected a few times. One junction end disagrees with the germline gene, perhaps due to a read error. The rearrangement uses TRBV5-1 and TRBJ1-1; D might be TRBD1 (5 bases). The CDR3 is made up of 16 amino acids. The germline V gene has CDR1 SGHRS and CDR2 YFSETQ. CDR3 loop: CASSPGPIVMNTEAFF. DNA of the CDR3: TGTGCCAGCAGTCCGGGACCCATCGTGATGAACACTGAAGCTTTCTTT. The full variable domain, completed using reference TRBV5-1 and TRBJ1-1, is KAGVTQTPRYLIKTRGQQVTLSCSPISGHRSVSWYQQTPGQGLQFLFEYFSETQRNKGNFPGRFSGRQFSNSRSEMNVSTLELGDSALYLCASSPGPIVMNTEAFFGQGTRLTVV.

The chain is built from TRBV7-3 and TRBJ1-1; D is undetermined. CDR3 length equals 12 residues. The V gene's germline CDR1 is SGHTA and CDR2 FQGTGA. V was shortened by 5 bases and J by 6 bases, with 10 bases between the two germline ends. CDR3 sequence (DNA): TGTGCCAGCAGCCCCTTTGGAGCTGAAGCTTTCTTT. It encodes CASSPFGAEAFF.

The chain links TRBV7-2 to TRBJ1-2, with D hard to call. CDR1 and CDR2 (germline): SGHTA, FQGNSA. The CDR3 length is 16 residues. Between the trimmed V and J ends, which lost 5 bases and 3 bases, there was a span of 19 bases. CDR3 protein: CASSSITSPLDYGYTF. CDR3 DNA: TGTGCCAGCAGCAGTATAACTAGCCCTTTGGACTATGGCTACACCTTC.

This chain uses TRBV7-9 with TRBJ1-1; the D gene is possibly TRBD1 (5 bases). Germline CDR1 SEHNR, CDR2 FQNEAQ (reference sequence). Trimming shortened V by 6 bases and J by 1 base, and 12 bases separated the two germline ends. The length of the CDR3 is 14 residues. In DNA, the CDR3 is TGTGCCAGCAGGTGGGGCAGGCAGAACACTGAAGCTTTCTTT. This encodes CASRWGRQNTEAFF.

The V and J genes are TRBV2 and TRBJ2-6; D may be TRBD1 (7 bases). The V end was cut by 4 bases, the J end by 4 bases, with 11 bases between. The germline CDR1 and CDR2 sequences are SNHLY and FYNNEI. This CDR3 is 15 amino acids long. CDR3 nucleotides: TGTGCCAGCAGTGGGACAGGAGGGGGGGCCAACGTCCTGACTTTC. This encodes CASSGTGGGANVLTF.

The chain's CDR3 is CSARPQVAGGNQPQHF. In DNA, the CDR3 is TGCAGTGCTAGGCCTCAAGTGGCCGGGGGGAATCAGCCCCAGCATTTT. The V and J genes are TRBV20-1 and TRBJ1-5; weak D call: TRBD1 (5 bases). Looked up from germline, CDR1 is DFQATT and CDR2 is SNEGSKA (reference sequence). The CDR3 covers 16 residues. V shed 3 bases and J shed 4 bases, with 19 bases lying between them.

This clonotype was seen a handful of times. The rearrangement joins TRBV3-1 to TRBJ2-7; D not certain. V lost 4 bases, J lost 11 bases, and 18 bases lay in between. CDR1 and CDR2 (germline): LGHDT, YNNKEL (reference sequence). The CDR3 is 13 amino acids. CDR3 bases: TGTGCCAGCAGCCTTCACGAGGAAGACGTAGAGTACTTC. It specifies CASSLHEEDVEYF.